This TCR beta chain was sequenced in a study of Graves' ophthalmopathy and Graves' hyperthyroidism. Using RNA transcripts, the TCR beta CDR3 regions were amplified. First-round RT-PCR used HTBI primers; second-round multiplex PCR followed. TCRdb processed the multiplex PCR reads anew with MiXCR; each CDR3 protein has one entry. The sample gives almost 750,000 distinct CDR3 sequences, approximately 40% of which show up once; 44% is in the top ten. The junction had 7 bases not matched to a gene; V was cut back by 6 bases and J by 3 bases. The CDR3 totals 13 residues. The germline gives CDR1 DFQATT, CDR2 SNEGSKA (reference sequence).

Source material: peripheral blood. The receptor was isolated from an adult man with Graves' ophthalmopathy. The J gene is TRBJ2-7, the V gene TRBV20-1, with 8 positions matching TRBD2. The DNA of the CDR3 is TGCAGTGCCAATAGCGGGGAAGGCTACGAGCAGTACTTC. Residues: CSANSGEGYEQYF.